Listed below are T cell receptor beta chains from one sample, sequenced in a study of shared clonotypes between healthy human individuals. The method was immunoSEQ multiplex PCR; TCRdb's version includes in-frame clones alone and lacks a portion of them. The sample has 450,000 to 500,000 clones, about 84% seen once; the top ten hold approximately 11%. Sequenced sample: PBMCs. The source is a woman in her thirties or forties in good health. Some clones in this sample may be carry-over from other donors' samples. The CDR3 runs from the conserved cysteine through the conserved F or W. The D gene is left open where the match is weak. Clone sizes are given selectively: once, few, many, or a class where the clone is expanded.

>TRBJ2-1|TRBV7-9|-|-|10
CASSAGQQFF
TGTGCCAGCAGTGCAGGACAGCAGTTCTTC
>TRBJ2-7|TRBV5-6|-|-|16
CASSLMAGAFSYEQYF
TGTGCCAGCAGCTTGATGGCGGGTGCCTTCTCCTACGAGCAGTACTTC
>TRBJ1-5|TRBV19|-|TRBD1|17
CASSIRGQGRSNQPQHF
TGTGCCAGTAGTATAAGGGGACAGGGGCGAAGCAATCAGCCCCAGCATTTT
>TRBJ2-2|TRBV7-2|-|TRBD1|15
CASSPQGALTGELFF
TGTGCCAGCAGCCCACAGGGGGCGCTCACCGGGGAGCTGTTTTTT
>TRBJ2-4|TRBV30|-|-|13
CAWSVPGGGIQYF
TGTGCCTGGAGTGTACCCGGGGGAGGCATTCAGTACTTC
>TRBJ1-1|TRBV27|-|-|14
CASSLSTENTEAFF
TGTGCCAGCAGTTTATCGACGGAAAACACTGAAGCTTTCTTT
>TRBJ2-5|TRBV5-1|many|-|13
CASSFGGAETQYF
TGCGCCAGCAGCTTCGGTGGGGCGGAGACCCAGTACTTC
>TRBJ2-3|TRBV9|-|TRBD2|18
CASSASGVVAGGQNTQYF
TGTGCCAGCAGCGCCAGCGGGGTGGTAGCGGGAGGTCAAAATACGCAGTATTTT
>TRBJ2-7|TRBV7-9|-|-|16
CASSLPVRGGSYEQYF
TGTGCCAGCAGCCTCCCAGTAAGGGGGGGCTCCTACGAGCAGTACTTC
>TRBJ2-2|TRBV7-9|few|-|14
CASSVVQGTGELFF
TGTGCCAGCAGCGTCGTGCAGGGGACCGGGGAGCTGTTTTTT
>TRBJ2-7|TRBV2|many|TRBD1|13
CASQYRGPYEQYF
TGTGCCAGTCAGTACAGGGGTCCCTACGAGCAGTACTTC
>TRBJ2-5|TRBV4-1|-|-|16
CASSRIEPGHQETQYF
TGCGCCAGCAGCCGAATAGAACCGGGACACCAAGAGACCCAGTACTTC
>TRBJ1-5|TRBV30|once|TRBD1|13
CAWGNTGDQPQHF
TGTGCCTGGGGGAACACAGGGGATCAGCCCCAGCATTTT
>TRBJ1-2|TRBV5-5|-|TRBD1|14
CASSISGTDVGYTF
TGTGCCAGCAGCATTTCCGGGACAGACGTTGGCTACACCTTC
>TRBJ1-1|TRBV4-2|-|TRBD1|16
CASSQEGDRAFAEAFF
TGTGCCAGCAGCCAAGAGGGGGACAGGGCGTTTGCTGAAGCTTTCTTT
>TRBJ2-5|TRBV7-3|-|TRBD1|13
CASSSHRGETQYF
TGTGCCAGCAGCTCCCACAGGGGAGAGACCCAGTACTTC
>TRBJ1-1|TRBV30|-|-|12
CAWSPANTEAFF
TGTGCCTGGAGCCCGGCGAACACTGAAGCTTTCTTT
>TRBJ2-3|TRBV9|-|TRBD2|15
CASSATSVSTDTQYF
TGTGCCAGCAGCGCTACTAGCGTGAGCACAGATACGCAGTATTTT
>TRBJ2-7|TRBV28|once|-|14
CASSLGDVSYEQYF
TGTGCCAGCAGTTTGGGGGACGTATCCTACGAGCAGTACTTC
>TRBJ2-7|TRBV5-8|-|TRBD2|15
CASSFGLAEIYEQYF
TGTGCCAGCAGCTTCGGGCTAGCGGAGATCTACGAGCAGTACTTC
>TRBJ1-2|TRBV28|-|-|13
CASSRRGVYGYTF
TGTGCCAGCAGTCGAAGGGGTGTCTATGGCTACACCTTC
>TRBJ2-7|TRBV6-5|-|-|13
CASARGTSYEQYF
TGTGCCAGCGCAAGGGGGACCTCCTACGAGCAGTACTTC
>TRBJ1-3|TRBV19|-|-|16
CASSIRRQSSGNTIYF
TGTGCCAGTAGTATCCGACGACAGTCCTCTGGAAACACCATATATTTT
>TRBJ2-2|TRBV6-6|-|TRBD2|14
CASIKAGGPGELFF
TGTGCCAGCATAAAAGCGGGAGGGCCCGGGGAGCTGTTTTTT
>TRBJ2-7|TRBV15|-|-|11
CATSYVGEQYF
TGTGCCACCAGCTACGTTGGCGAGCAGTACTTC
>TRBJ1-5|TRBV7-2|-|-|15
CASSLEGGRDQPQHF
TGTGCCAGCAGCTTAGAGGGTGGCAGGGACCAGCCCCAGCATTTT
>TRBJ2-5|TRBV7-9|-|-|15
CASSLLAGPQETQYF
TGTGCCAGCAGCTTATTGGCAGGGCCTCAAGAGACCCAGTACTTC
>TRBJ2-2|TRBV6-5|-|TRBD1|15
CASSRRTGDTGELFF
TGTGCCAGCAGTCGCCGGACAGGGGACACCGGGGAGCTGTTTTTT
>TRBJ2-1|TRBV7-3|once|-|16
CASSPLRVGSYNEQFF
TGTGCCAGCAGCCCCTTAAGGGTGGGCTCCTACAATGAGCAGTTCTTC
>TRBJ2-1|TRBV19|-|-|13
CASSIGYYNEQFF
TGTGCCAGTAGTATAGGCTACTACAATGAGCAGTTCTTC
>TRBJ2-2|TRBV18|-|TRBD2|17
CASSPSASGRFTGELFF
TGTGCCAGCTCACCATCGGCGAGCGGGAGATTCACCGGGGAGCTGTTTTTT
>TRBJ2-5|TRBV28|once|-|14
CASTPRWYQETQYF
TGTGCCAGCACCCCCCGATGGTACCAAGAGACCCAGTACTTC
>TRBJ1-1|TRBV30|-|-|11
CAWRGLAEAFF
TGTGCCTGGAGGGGCCTGGCTGAAGCTTTCTTT
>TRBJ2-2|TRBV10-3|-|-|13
CAISDGFTGELFF
TGTGCCATCAGTGACGGATTCACCGGGGAGCTGTTTTTT
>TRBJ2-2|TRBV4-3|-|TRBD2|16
CASSGRLAGDTGELFF
TGCGCCAGCAGCGGACGACTAGCGGGAGACACCGGGGAGCTGTTTTTT
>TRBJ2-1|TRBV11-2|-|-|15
CASSFAWAPGDEQFF
TGTGCCAGCAGCTTTGCGTGGGCTCCAGGAGATGAGCAGTTCTTC
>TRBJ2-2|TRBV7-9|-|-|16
CASSLVSGSNTGELFF
TGTGCCAGCAGCTTAGTCTCAGGGTCAAACACCGGGGAGCTGTTTTTT
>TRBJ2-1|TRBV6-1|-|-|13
CASSEGVIEVEFF
TGTGCCAGCAGTGAGGGTGTTATTGAGGTAGAGTTCTTC
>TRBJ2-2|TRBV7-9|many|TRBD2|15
CASSPQSGSMGELFF
TGTGCCAGCAGCCCGCAAAGCGGGAGTATGGGGGAGCTGTTTTTT
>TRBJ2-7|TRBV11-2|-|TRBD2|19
CASSFDRGTSGRAGYEQYF
TGTGCCAGCAGTTTTGACCGTGGGACTAGCGGGAGGGCCGGTTACGAGCAGTACTTC
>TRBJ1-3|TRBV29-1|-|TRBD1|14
CSVASQGTGNTIYF
TGCAGCGTTGCCTCACAGGGGACGGGAAACACCATATATTTT
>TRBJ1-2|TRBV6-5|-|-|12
CATSPGHYGYTF
TGTGCCACCTCCCCGGGCCACTATGGCTACACCTTC
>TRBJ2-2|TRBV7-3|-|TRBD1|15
CASSDSGTGVGELFF
TGTGCCAGCAGCGATTCCGGGACAGGGGTTGGGGAGCTGTTTTTT
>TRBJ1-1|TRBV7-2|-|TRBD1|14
CASSWGQGSAEAFF
TGTGCCAGCAGCTGGGGACAGGGGAGCGCTGAAGCTTTCTTT
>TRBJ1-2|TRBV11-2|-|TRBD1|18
CASSPEGGDSRSNYGYTF
TGTGCCAGCAGCCCGGAGGGGGGGGACAGTAGGTCTAACTATGGCTACACCTTC
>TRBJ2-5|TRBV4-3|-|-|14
CASSQVWGQETQYF
TGCGCCAGCAGCCAAGTTTGGGGCCAGGAGACCCAGTACTTC